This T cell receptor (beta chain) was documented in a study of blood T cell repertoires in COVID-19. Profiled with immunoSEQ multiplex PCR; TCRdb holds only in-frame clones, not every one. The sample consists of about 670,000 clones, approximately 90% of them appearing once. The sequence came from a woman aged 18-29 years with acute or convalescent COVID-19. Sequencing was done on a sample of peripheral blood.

CDR3 DNA: TGTGCCAGCGGCCGGGTCAATCAGCCCCAGCATTTT. This sequence encodes CASGRVNQPQHF. This chain uses TRBV7-9 with TRBJ1-5; D not resolved. V was trimmed by 8 bases and J by 3 bases, leaving 8 bases between them. Germline CDR1 reads SEHNR; CDR2 reads FQNEAQ (reference sequence). The CDR3 extends over 12 amino acids.